These T cell receptor beta chains were read from a single sample in a study of coeliac disease. Measured with immunoSEQ multiplex PCR; TCRdb has only the in-frame clones, and not every one. The sample has 3,500 to 5,500 clones, roughly 58% seen once; the top ten hold 6% to 9.5%. The sample comprised intraepithelial lymphocytes from the gut. These TCRs come from a woman aged 18-29 years with active celiac disease. Both conserved end residues are part of each CDR3. D genes are given only for firm matches. Clone sizes are given selectively: once, few, many, or a class where the clone is expanded.

v_call	clone_size	j_call	d_call	cdr3_aa	cdr3_nt
TRBV29-1	once	TRBJ2-5	TRBD1	CSDILDRGGRETQYF	TGCAGCGATATTTTGGACAGGGGAGGGCGAGAGACCCAGTACTTC
TRBV6-5	few	TRBJ2-5	.	CASSYSRGKETQYF	TGTGCCAGCAGTTACTCGCGGGGTAAAGAGACCCAGTACTTC
TRBV2	.	TRBJ2-7	.	CASSEWVGRTYEQYF	TGTGCCAGCAGTGAATGGGTGGGCAGAACCTACGAGCAGTACTTC
TRBV28	.	TRBJ1-2	TRBD1	CASSFIRRDRGFYGYTF	TGTGCCAGCAGTTTTATAAGAAGGGACAGGGGATTCTATGGCTACACCTTC
TRBV29-1	.	TRBJ2-3	.	CSVALTSTDTQYF	TGCAGCGTTGCGCTGACTAGCACAGATACGCAGTATTTT
TRBV6-4	medium-sized	TRBJ1-2	TRBD1	CASPGWTGGADYGYTF	TGTGCCAGCCCGGGGTGGACAGGGGGCGCCGACTATGGCTACACCTTC
TRBV4-1	.	TRBJ1-2	.	CASSQARSHVYGYTF	TGCGCCAGCAGCCAGGCCAGGTCCCACGTTTATGGCTACACCTTC
TRBV2	.	TRBJ1-2	.	CASSVVTALDGYTF	TGTGCCAGCAGTGTGGTGACAGCTTTGGACGGCTACACCTTC
TRBV6-5	.	TRBJ1-2	.	CASSYITGGGYTF	TGTGCCAGCAGTTACATTACTGGCGGTGGCTACACCTTC
TRBV27	large	TRBJ2-7	TRBD2	CASSLAGGYEQYF	TGTGCCAGCAGTCTAGCGGGGGGTTACGAGCAGTACTTC
TRBV6-6	.	TRBJ2-1	.	CASSYSGGAPVEQFF	TGTGCCAGCAGTTACTCAGGGGGGGCCCCGGTGGAGCAGTTCTTC
TRBV18	.	TRBJ2-7	.	CASSLIGQSHEQYF	TGTGCCAGCTCACTTATAGGACAGAGCCACGAGCAGTACTTC
TRBV28	few	TRBJ1-2	.	CASSLPGGSSYGYTF	TGTGCCAGCAGTTTACCCGGGGGATCCTCCTATGGCTACACCTTC
TRBV6-6	.	TRBJ1-2	.	CASSWTSYGYTF	TGTGCCAGCAGTTGGACAAGTTATGGCTACACCTTC
TRBV19	once	TRBJ2-3	.	CASSISLGFGATDTQYF	TGTGCCAGTAGTATTTCCCTGGGCTTCGGTGCCACAGATACGCAGTATTTT
TRBV5-4	.	TRBJ2-3	.	CASSLGWGDTDTQYF	TGTGCCAGCAGCCTTGGGTGGGGAGACACAGATACGCAGTATTTT
TRBV28	.	TRBJ2-7	TRBD2	CASSPLAGGTYEQYF	TGTGCCAGCAGTCCCTTAGCGGGAGGAACCTACGAGCAGTACTTC
TRBV5-1	.	TRBJ1-3	.	CASSKNSHSGNTIYF	TGCGCCAGCAGCAAAAACAGCCACTCTGGAAACACCATATATTTT
TRBV4-2	.	TRBJ2-1	TRBD2	CASSQVNSGSNEQFF	TGTGCCAGCAGCCAAGTTAATAGCGGGAGCAATGAGCAGTTCTTC
TRBV19	few	TRBJ1-2	TRBD1	CASSTPIPSGQGSMGYTF	TGTGCCAGTAGTACCCCTATACCGTCCGGACAGGGTTCGATGGGCTACACCTTC
TRBV5-1	few	TRBJ1-2	.	CASSLGQGGYGYTF	TGCGCCAGCAGCTTGGGGCAGGGCGGCTATGGCTACACCTTC
TRBV11-2	.	TRBJ2-7	TRBD2	CASSRLAGEGYEQYF	TGTGCCAGCAGCCGACTAGCGGGAGAGGGCTACGAGCAGTACTTC
TRBV7-9	.	TRBJ2-1	.	CASSVGTVNGAEQFF	TGTGCCAGCAGCGTAGGTACGGTAAATGGGGCCGAGCAGTTCTTC
TRBV28	few	TRBJ1-5	.	CASRQVEGDQPQHF	TGTGCCAGCAGGCAGGTTGAGGGGGATCAGCCCCAGCATTTT
TRBV30	.	TRBJ2-7	.	CACYNGISYEQYF	TGTGCCTGTTATAACGGGATCAGCTACGAGCAGTACTTC
TRBV13	.	TRBJ2-7	.	CASSWGASGSYEQYF	TGTGCCAGCAGCTGGGGGGCTAGCGGCTCCTACGAGCAGTACTTC
TRBV5-4	once	TRBJ2-5	TRBD2	CASSLLAGQTYGETQYF	TGTGCCAGCAGCTTGTTAGCGGGGCAAACTTACGGGGAGACCCAGTACTTC
TRBV6-1	.	TRBJ1-5	.	CASSEALRFQPQHF	TGTGCCAGCAGTGAAGCACTCCGGTTTCAGCCCCAGCATTTT
TRBV27	few	TRBJ1-2	.	CASSSDYYGYTF	TGTGCCAGCAGTTCCGACTACTATGGCTACACCTTC
TRBV27	.	TRBJ2-5	TRBD1	CASKQGVTQYF	TGTGCCAGCAAACAGGGGGTGACCCAGTACTTC
TRBV7-3	.	TRBJ1-1	TRBD1	CASSTNSRGPAFF	TGTGCCAGCAGCACAAACTCCAGGGGGCCCGCTTTCTTT
TRBV5-1	few	TRBJ2-3	.	CASSSFTDTQYF	TGCGCCAGCAGCTCCTTCACAGATACGCAGTATTTT
TRBV7-9	.	TRBJ2-1	TRBD2	CASSLIGREGRSRNEQFF	TGTGCCAGCAGCTTAATAGGGCGGGAGGGCCGCAGTCGTAATGAGCAGTTCTTC
TRBV5-6	.	TRBJ1-1	.	CASSFLSRTEAFF	TGTGCCAGCAGCTTTCTCTCTAGAACTGAAGCTTTCTTT
TRBV4-1	.	TRBJ2-4	TRBD2	CASSPTPQASGNIQYF	TGCGCCAGCAGCCCAACCCCCCAAGCTAGCGGAAACATTCAGTACTTC
TRBV27	.	TRBJ2-1	.	CASSFSIPRYNEQFF	TGTGCCAGCAGCTTTAGCATTCCGAGGTACAATGAGCAGTTCTTC
TRBV7-9	.	TRBJ1-2	.	CASSLSPQNYGYTF	TGTGCCAGCAGCTTATCACCACAGAACTATGGCTACACCTTC
TRBV29-1	few	TRBJ2-1	TRBD1	CSAWTGAYNEQFF	TGCAGCGCCTGGACAGGGGCATACAATGAGCAGTTCTTC
TRBV5-1	few	TRBJ1-2	.	CASSPPGTGLLTF	TGCGCCAGCAGCCCCCCCGGGACTGGGCTCCTCACCTTC
TRBV10-2	once	TRBJ2-7	TRBD1	CASRQGAYEQYF	TGCGCCAGCCGACAGGGGGCCTACGAGCAGTACTTC
TRBV6-5	few	TRBJ1-1	.	CASSYSSGAEAFF	TGTGCCAGCAGTTATTCGTCAGGGGCTGAAGCTTTCTTT
TRBV4-1	.	TRBJ2-2	TRBD1	CASSLFAGTGGLGELFF	TGCGCCAGCAGCCTTTTCGCCGGGACAGGGGGCCTCGGGGAGCTGTTTTTT
TRBV9	.	TRBJ1-4	.	CASSPGGGRDEKLFF	TGTGCCAGCAGCCCGGGTGGAGGGAGGGACGAAAAACTGTTTTTT
TRBV7-9	few	TRBJ1-2	TRBD1	CASSLGETGGDYGYTF	TGTGCCAGCAGCTTAGGGGAAACAGGGGGCGACTATGGCTACACCTTC
TRBV5-1	once	TRBJ2-3	.	CASSLGPGTDTQYF	TGCGCCAGCAGCTTGGGTCCGGGGACAGATACGCAGTATTTT